The 23 T cell receptor beta chains presented below share a single source sample, sequenced in a study of blood T cell repertoires in COVID-19. Some clones are missing from TCRdb's copy, which holds only in-frame ones; the method was immunoSEQ multiplex PCR. The sample carries a few hundred thousand clones, about 89% recorded once. What was sequenced was peripheral blood. The receptors were gathered from a woman in her sixties or seventies with acute or convalescent COVID-19.

The V gene is TRBV3-1 (or the pseudogene TRBV3-2), the J gene TRBJ1-2; TRBD1 agrees at 8 bases. Losses at the gene ends were 2 bases for V and 4 bases for J; bases not matched to a gene: 6. CDR1 LGHDT and CDR2 YNNKEL come from the germline V gene (reference sequence). The CDR3 has 15 residues. The CDR3 DNA reads TGTGCCAGCAGCCAAACGGGGACAGGTGGCTATGGCTACACCTTC. Its translation: CASSQTGTGGYGYTF.

V is TRBV4-1 and J is TRBJ2-2, with TRBD2 matching 15 bases. The length of the CDR3 is 18 residues. V shed 5 bases, J shed 4 bases, and the junction held 8 bases outside the gene matches. Germline values: CDR1 MGHRA, CDR2 YSYEKL. The CDR3 region has the DNA TGCGCCAGCAGCTCAGGACTAGCGGGGGGGCCGGGCACCGGGGAGCTGTTTTTT. Encoded protein: CASSSGLAGGPGTGELFF.

The chain joins TRBV19 to TRBJ1-3, with 11 nucleotides matching TRBD1. The V segment lost 5 bases and the J segment 1 base; nucleotides outside the gene matches: 13. There are 19 residues in the CDR3. The germline V gene has CDR1 LNHDA and CDR2 SQIVND (reference sequence). The CDR3 sequence is CASSWRGQGAGPSGNTIYF. In nucleotides, the CDR3 is TGTGCCAGTAGTTGGCGAGGACAGGGGGCTGGCCCGTCTGGAAACACCATATATTTT.

On this clone: Sequence at one end of the junction differs from germline and may be a read error. CDR3 sequence (DNA): TGTGCCAGCATTGAAAGGACTCGGACCGGGGAGCTGTTTTTT. Translating gives CASIERTRTGELFF. V is TRBV6-1 and J is TRBJ2-2, with D possibly being TRBD2 (5 bases). The length of the CDR3 is 14 residues. Germline loops: CDR1 MNHNS, CDR2 SASEGT.

Regarding this clone: This sample also contains other DNA sequences that code for the same CDR3. The rearrangement uses TRBV18 and TRBJ1-2, with no clear D. V lost 2 bases and J 4 bases, leaving 8 bases between the germline ends. The germline gives CDR1 KGHSH, CDR2 LQKENI. This CDR3 spans 13 amino acids. In DNA, the CDR3 is TGTGCCAGCTCACCAGGTCAGGCCTATGGCTACACCTTC. The encoded protein is CASSPGQAYGYTF. Combining the CDR3 with reference TRBV18 and TRBJ1-2 gives the whole variable domain NAGVMQNPRHLVRRRGQEARLRCSPMKGHSHVYWYRQLPEEGLKFMVYLQKENIIDESGMPKERFSAEFPKEGPSILRIQQVVRGDSAAYFCASSPGQAYGYTFGSGTRLTVV.

This clone was seen once. This chain connects TRBV5-1 to TRBJ1-2, with D possibly being TRBD1 (5 bases). The germline CDR1 and CDR2 sequences are SGHRS and YFSETQ. V was shortened by 4 bases and J by 3 bases, with 13 bases between the two germline ends. The CDR3 sequence is 14 residues long. The CDR3 is CASSDPLGDYGYTF. The CDR3 coding sequence is TGCGCCAGCAGCGACCCCTTAGGGGACTATGGCTACACCTTC.

This chain links TRBV15 with TRBJ1-1, with D hard to call. V was clipped by 4 bases and J by 1 base, with 10 bases between them. From germline, CDR1 is LNHNV and CDR2 YYDKDF (reference sequence). The CDR3 extends over 14 amino acids. CDR3 DNA: TGTGCCACCAGCAAAAGCTATCAGAACACTGAAGCTTTCTTT. Its protein product is CATSKSYQNTEAFF.

The rearrangement uses TRBV5-6 and TRBJ2-5; TRBD1 aligns across 10 bases. The CDR3 length is 16 residues. J was trimmed by 2 bases and V by 3 bases; bases with no gene match: 7. Germline loops: CDR1 SGHDT, CDR2 YYEEEE. CDR3 loop: CASSSGRDRGQETQYF. In DNA, the CDR3 is TGTGCCAGCAGCTCGGGTCGGGACAGGGGTCAAGAGACCCAGTACTTC.

The genes are TRBV29-1 and TRBJ1-2; TRBD1 is a possible D gene (6 bases). V lost 4 bases to trimming and J lost 2 bases, with 14 bases between them. Germline CDR1 and CDR2: SQVTM and ANQGSEA. The CDR3 spans 14 residues. In DNA form, the CDR3 reads TGCAGCGTTGGCCGGACAGCTAACAACTATGGCTACACCTTC. This codes for CSVGRTANNYGYTF.

This chain uses TRBV4-3 with TRBJ2-7; no firm D call. The CDR3 extends over 14 amino acids. CDR1 and CDR2 (germline): LGHNA, YSLEER. Trimming pared 0 bases from V and 2 bases from J, leaving 8 bases between. In DNA form, the CDR3 reads TGCGCCAGCAGCCAAGATGTCGGTCCCTACGAGCAGTACTTC. Translating gives CASSQDVGPYEQYF.

The chain combines TRBV15 with TRBJ2-7; D gene unclear. Trimming removed 0 bases from V and 6 bases from J, with 6 bases in between. This CDR3 is 12 amino acids long. In germline, CDR1 is LNHNV, CDR2 YYDKDF (reference sequence). The CDR3 region has the DNA TGTGCCACCAGCAGAGAAATATCCGAGCAGTACTTC. Its protein is CATSREISEQYF.

The V gene is TRBV5-1, the J gene TRBJ2-7, with TRBD2 identical over 9 bases. Germline values: CDR1 SGHRS, CDR2 YFSETQ. The CDR3 runs to 16 residues. With 4 bases clipped from V and 3 bases from J, the junction kept 11 bases outside the gene matches. The CDR3 nucleotides are TGCGCCAGCAGCGGGGACGTAAAGCGGGGGGACTACGAGCAGTACTTC. As protein: CASSGDVKRGDYEQYF.

This chain links TRBV6-5 with TRBJ1-2; tentatively, D is TRBD1 (5 bases). CDR1 and CDR2 from the germline V gene are MNHEY and SVGAGI. The CDR3 runs 14 residues. The V gene lost 2 bases and the J gene lost 8 bases, with 15 bases spanning the gap. For the CDR3, the DNA is TGTGCCAGCAGTTACCTCGTCGGGGGGGACGGCTACACCTTC. Amino acids: CASSYLVGGDGYTF.

This clone was recorded a few times. The J gene is TRBJ1-4, the V gene TRBV28; D might be TRBD1 (5 bases). CDR3 length: 13 amino acids. Germline V gene data show CDR1 as MDHEN and CDR2 as SYDVKM. V lost 7 bases to trimming and J lost 4 bases, with 10 bases between them. In DNA, the CDR3 is TGTGCCAGCACCCGGGGGGTTAATGAAAAACTGTTTTTT. This encodes CASTRGVNEKLFF.

The V and J genes are TRBV3-1 (or the pseudogene TRBV3-2) and TRBJ2-5; TRBD2 matches at 11 bases. The CDR3 loop spans 16 amino acids. The trim removed 4 bases at V and 5 bases at J, leaving 9 bases unmatched. Per the germline V gene, CDR1 is LGHDT and CDR2 is YNNKEL (reference sequence). CDR3 sequence: CASSPLAGGPGETQYF. The CDR3 DNA sequence: TGTGCCAGCAGCCCATTAGCGGGGGGGCCGGGGGAGACCCAGTACTTC.

V gene TRBV19 combines with J gene TRBJ1-2; TRBD1 aligns across 8 bases. In germline, CDR1 is LNHDA, CDR2 SQIVND (reference sequence). The CDR3 is 14 amino acids. The junction had 5 bases not matched to a gene; V was cut back by 2 bases and J by 6 bases. The CDR3 nucleotides read TGTGCCAGTAGTATAAGGACAGGGATGGATGGCTACACCTTC. As protein: CASSIRTGMDGYTF.

The V gene is TRBV6-5, the J gene TRBJ1-2; perhaps TRBD1 as D (6 bases). The CDR3 is made up of 14 amino acids. From germline, CDR1 is MNHEY and CDR2 SVGAGI. Between the trimmed V and J ends, which lost 5 bases and 2 bases, there was a span of 12 bases. The CDR3 DNA reads as TGTGCCAGCAGTCGGACAGTAGAAAACTATGGCTACACCTTC. This gives the protein CASSRTVENYGYTF.

The chain employs TRBV21-1 and TRBJ1-1. TRBV21-1 is a known pseudogene. The CDR3 sequence is 14 residues long. CDR3 nucleotides: TGTGCCAGCAGCATACGACTTCGATGGGTTGACGCTTTCTTT. It codes for CASSIRLRWVDAFF.

The rearrangement uses TRBV7-9 and TRBJ1-1, with 7 bases fitting TRBD1. CDR3 length: 14 amino acids. V lost 3 bases, J lost 5 bases, and 6 bases stayed unmatched. The germline CDR1 and CDR2 sequences are SEHNR and FQNEAQ (reference sequence). CDR3 protein: CASSLEGAGTEAFF. CDR3 nucleotide sequence: TGTGCCAGCAGCTTGGAGGGGGCAGGTACTGAAGCTTTCTTT.

J is TRBJ1-2 and V is TRBV6-1, with TRBD1 matching 7 bases. The germline gives CDR1 MNHNS, CDR2 SASEGT. CDR3 length: 14 residues. Losses at the gene ends were 0 bases for V and 2 bases for J; bases not matched to a gene: 0. The CDR3 loop reads CASSEAGQNYGYTF. The CDR3 DNA is TGTGCCAGCAGTGAAGCGGGACAGAACTATGGCTACACCTTC.

The chain has TRBV5-1 and TRBJ2-2; D ambiguous. The CDR3 is 14 residues long. Germline values: CDR1 SGHRS, CDR2 YFSETQ. V lost 1 base and J 2 bases, leaving 6 bases between the germline ends. CDR3: CASSLKLNTGELFF. CDR3 nucleotide sequence: TGCGCCAGCAGCTTGAAACTTAACACCGGGGAGCTGTTTTTT.

This chain joins TRBV7-9 and TRBJ2-3, with a tentative D call TRBD2 (6 bases). The CDR3 is 14 amino acids. Between the trimmed V and J ends, which lost 5 bases and 2 bases, there was a span of 11 bases. Germline loops: CDR1 SEHNR, CDR2 FQNEAQ (reference sequence). The CDR3 protein is CASSRDSNTDTQYF. CDR3 nucleotides: TGTGCCAGCAGCCGGGACTCGAACACAGATACGCAGTATTTT.

The V gene is TRBV13, the J gene TRBJ1-1; no reliable D call. Trimming took 4 bases from V and 1 from J, leaving 7 bases between them. The CDR3 is 13 amino acids. Germline lookup yields CDR1 PRHDT and CDR2 FYEKMQ (reference sequence). CDR3 in amino acids: CASSSEGNTEAFF. In DNA, the CDR3 is TGTGCCAGCAGCTCAGAGGGGAACACTGAAGCTTTCTTT. Supplemented by reference TRBV13 and TRBJ1-1, the full variable domain reads AAGVIQSPRHLIKEKRETATLKCYPIPRHDTVYWYQQGPGQDPQFLISFYEKMQSDKGSIPDRFSAQQFSDYHSELNMSSLELGDSALYFCASSSEGNTEAFFGQGTRLTVV.